The clone carrying this TCR beta chain was counted only a few times. The entry originates in a study of T cell responses to AZD1222 COVID-19 vaccine. The repertoire was sequenced with immunoSEQ multiplex PCR; TCRdb's copy has only in-frame clones and lacks some. Of 98,000 or so clones listed, around nine tenths are singletons. Source: peripheral blood, taken 28 days after the second dose of the MenACWY control vaccine. The clonotype originates from an adult who received the MenACWY meningococcal vaccine as a control.

The CDR3 bases are TGTGCCAGCAGCTTGCCCAGGGGGAGTATGACTGAAGCTTTCTTT. It is translated as CASSLPRGSMTEAFF. V gene TRBV5-6 combines with J gene TRBJ1-1; the match to TRBD1 covers 7 bases. CDR1 and CDR2 from the germline V gene are SGHDT and YYEEEE. CDR3 size: 15 residues. V dropped 1 base and J dropped 5; count of bases not matched to a gene: 8.